Listed here are 8 T cell receptor beta chains from one sample, sequenced in a study of shared clonotypes between healthy human individuals. CD45RO-negative cells were positively selected for CCR7, leaving out terminally differentiated effector memory CD45RA+ cells. Method: immunoSEQ multiplex PCR; TCRdb's copy keeps in-frame clones and lacks some. This repertoire shows hundreds of thousands of clones, 90% to 95% found once; its top ten account for more than 20%. The sequencing input was naive CD8+ T cells sorted from blood. The receptor set was obtained from a man between 25 and 39 years old in good health.

The chain recombines TRBV4-3 with TRBJ2-1; 10 nucleotides line up with TRBD2. J gave up 8 bases and V 0 bases, and 4 bases lay outside the gene matches. CDR1 and CDR2 (germline): LGHNA, YSLEER. The CDR3 totals 15 residues. The CDR3 region has the DNA TGCGCCAGCAGCCAAGAGCTAGCGGGAGTGTATGAGCAGTTCTTC. Protein: CASSQELAGVYEQFF.

The chain is built from TRBV4-1 and TRBJ2-1; no definite D call. Germline-derived CDR1 and CDR2 are MGHRA and YSYEKL. The CDR3 is 12 amino acids. The germline V and J ends were trimmed by 5 bases and 3 bases, with 5 bases remaining between them. The CDR3 DNA follows: TGCGCCAGCAGCTCGGACTACAATGAGCAGTTCTTC. This encodes CASSSDYNEQFF.

A word on this clone: The same CDR3 can be traced to other DNA sequences in this sample. The rearrangement uses TRBV6-5 and TRBJ2-7; 10 positions match TRBD1. V shed 5 bases and J 2 bases; nucleotides not matched to a gene: 3. The CDR3 is 14 amino acids. From germline, CDR1 is MNHEY and CDR2 SVGAGI. The CDR3 DNA is TGTGCCAGCAGTCCAGGACAGGGGGCCTACGAGCAGTACTTC. Translating gives CASSPGQGAYEQYF.

The rearrangement uses TRBV27 and TRBJ2-1; 8 nucleotides agree with TRBD2. V gave up 6 bases and J gave up 5 bases; unmatched junction bases: 9. The CDR3 is 15 amino acids. Germline V gene data show CDR1 as MNHEY and CDR2 as SMNVEV (reference sequence). DNA for the CDR3: TGTGCCAGCAGCCCGTGGGCGGGGGGAAACAATGAGCAGTTCTTC. Translating it yields CASSPWAGGNNEQFF.

This rearrangement joins TRBV27 to TRBJ2-6; the D is unclear. This CDR3 is 16 amino acids long. Trimming stripped 2 bases from V and 2 bases from J, with 10 bases between. The germline V gene has CDR1 MNHEY and CDR2 SMNVEV (reference sequence). CDR3 region: CASSLGLRPGANVLTF. Written as DNA, the CDR3 is TGTGCCAGCAGTTTAGGTCTACGACCTGGGGCCAACGTCCTGACTTTC. The variable domain in full, completed from reference TRBV27 and TRBJ2-6, reads EAQVTQNPRYLITVTGKKLTVTCSQNMNHEYMSWYRQDPGLGLRQIYYSMNVEVTDKGDVPEGYKVSRKEKRNFPLILESPSPNQTSLYFCASSLGLRPGANVLTFGAGSRLTVL.

The J gene is TRBJ2-5, the V gene TRBV6-1; 10 positions match TRBD1. CDR1 and CDR2 from the germline V gene are MNHNS and SASEGT. Unmatched junction bases numbered 10, after V lost 7 bases and J lost 5 bases. CDR3 length: 15 amino acids. This chain's CDR3 is CASKPTTGGRETQYF. The CDR3 nucleotides are TGTGCCAGCAAACCTACGACAGGGGGCAGGGAGACCCAGTACTTC.

Worth noting for this clone: This sample also contains other DNA sequences that code for the same CDR3. The rearrangement uses TRBV11-2 and TRBJ2-1, with TRBD2 matching 10 bases. Germline loops: CDR1 SGHAT, CDR2 FQNNGV. The ends lost 4 bases at V and 3 bases at J; junction bases unmatched: 3. This CDR3 region has 15 residues. CDR3 nucleotide sequence: TGTGCCAGCAGCTCCTGGACTAGCGGCTACAATGAGCAGTTCTTC. Protein: CASSSWTSGYNEQFF.

The CDR3 spells CSVLGLAGGPSLTDTQYF. The CDR3 region has the DNA TGCAGCGTGCTCGGACTAGCGGGAGGACCGTCCCTCACAGATACGCAGTATTTT. V and J are TRBV29-1 and TRBJ2-3, with 14 bases that match TRBD2. Germline lookup yields CDR1 SQVTM and CDR2 ANQGSEA. There are 18 residues in the CDR3. V trimming: 6 bases; J trimming: 2 bases; junction bases outside the gene matches: 13.